A single T cell receptor beta chain is shown here with its context. Generated by immunoSEQ multiplex PCR, the TCRdb table keeps only in-frame clones and is missing some. The table has roughly 160,000 clones, 88% seen once. This record comes from a study of blood T cell repertoires in COVID-19. The wider study: T cells, B-cell-depleted T cells, or PBMCs supplied cDNA or gDNA.

The clonotype comes from a man between 60 and 70 years old with acute or convalescent COVID-19. The sequencing sample was made of peripheral blood.

CDR3 bases: TGTGCCAGCAGTGAAATGGGAGCCATGAACACTGAAGCTTTCTTT. It is translated as CASSEMGAMNTEAFF. This chain joins TRBV6-1 and TRBJ1-1; D not resolved. V was pared by 2 bases and J by 0 bases, with 10 bases between. The V gene's germline CDR1 is MNHNS and CDR2 SASEGT. This CDR3 is built from 15 residues.